This T cell receptor beta chain stems from a study of blood T cells in healthy people across ages. Study-wide findings and caveats: It was held that the diversity estimates obtained from one million T cells were underestimates. Any conclusive comparison of naive versus antigen-experienced cells was prevented by using unsorted PBMCs. Naive T cell percentage by flow cytometry tracked strongly with beta diversity.

The junction had 11 bases not matched to a gene; V was cut back by 1 base and J by 6 bases. There are 17 residues in the CDR3. The germline V gene has CDR1 DFQATT and CDR2 SNEGSKA (reference sequence). As for this clonotype: What it recognizes is unknown.

Healthy Caucasian individuals from Russia aged roughly 6 to 90 served as donors. Combining a sample-barcoded 5' primer with a J-beta primer mix, a second PCR ran for roughly 7 to 11 cycles. One entry per CDR3 protein, called by TCRdb with MiXCR from the 5' RACE reads. The sample carries about 1.7 million distinct CDR3 sequences, roughly 27% recorded once. The gene calls are TRBV20-1 and TRBJ2-1; 11 positions match TRBD2. The sequenced sample was blood. This clonotype was obtained from a woman younger than 45 in good health. The DNA of the CDR3 is TGCAGTGCTAGAGGTTCTAGCGGGGGGTCTGCCTGCAATGAGCAGTTCTTC. This gives the protein CSARGSSGGSACNEQFF.